A selection of T cell receptor beta chains follows, all from one sample in a study of naive and memory T cell subsets. From the UMI-ligation and nested PCR reads, TCRdb called clonotypes with MiXCR, one entry per CDR3 protein. Here the sample spans 81,000 or so distinct CDR3 sequences, 7% being singletons. Input material: central memory CD4+ T cells from blood. These receptors were taken from a human donor in good health. Both conserved end residues are part of each CDR3. The D gene is left open where the match is weak. For some rows the clone size is stated as once, few or many, or as a class when expanded; others skip it.

D gene	clone size	J gene	V gene	CDR3 DNA	CDR3 protein
NA	many	TRBJ2-2	TRBV21-1	TGTGCCAGCAGCGAACCACAGGGGGGGACCGGGGAGCTGTTTTTT	CASSEPQGGTGELFF
NA	few	TRBJ2-3	TRBV9	TGTGCCAGCAGCGTAGACCAGGGAAATACGCAGTATTTT	CASSVDQGNTQYF
TRBD2	many	TRBJ2-1	TRBV7-6	TGTGCCAGCAGCTCCCAGGGCGCGGGAGGAAGTGGTGAGCAGTTCTTC	CASSSQGAGGSGEQFF
TRBD1	many	TRBJ1-6	TRBV5-1	TGCGCCAGCAGCTTGGCCCAGGGGGCTGGGAATTCACCCCTCCACTTT	CASSLAQGAGNSPLHF
NA	many	TRBJ1-6	TRBV18	TGTGCCAGCTCAACTGAAAATTCACCCCTCCACTTT	CASSTENSPLHF
TRBD2	NA	TRBJ2-7	TRBV7-9	TGTGCCAGCAGGCCTAGCGGATCCTACGAGCAGTACTTC	CASRPSGSYEQYF
NA	NA	TRBJ1-1	TRBV12-3/TRBV12-4	TGTGCCAGCAGCCGAAAGAGTAAGCAGGAAGCTTTCTTT	CASSRKSKQEAFF
NA	many	TRBJ1-6	TRBV15	TGTGCCACCAGCAGAGAGAGAGGCGGCCGGAGCTCCTATAATTCACCCCTCCACTTT	CATSRERGGRSSYNSPLHF
NA	few	TRBJ1-2	TRBV20-1	TGCAGTGTTAAGGCCCGGGGTCACACCTTC	CSVKARGHTF
TRBD1	few	TRBJ1-1	TRBV20-1	TGCAGTGCTACGCCGGGACAGGATGCTTTCTTT	CSATPGQDAFF
NA	many	TRBJ2-5	TRBV7-2	TGTGCCAGCAGCTTAATGTCCGGCTATTTGGAGACCCAGTACTTC	CASSLMSGYLETQYF
NA	many	TRBJ2-3	TRBV7-2	TGTGCCAGCAGCTCGAGTCGGGTAGATACGCAGTATTTT	CASSSSRVDTQYF
NA	many	TRBJ1-1	TRBV3-2	TGTGCCAGCAGCCACAAGGGGCAGACACAGAACACTGAAGCTTTCTTT	CASSHKGQTQNTEAFF
NA	many	TRBJ2-7	TRBV20-1	TGCAGTGCTAGAAGGGGCGAATCTACCTACGAGCAGTACTTC	CSARRGESTYEQYF
NA	few	TRBJ2-7	TRBV6-2/TRBV6-3	TGTGCCAGCAGTTCCTCGATACTTCGTTCCTACGAGCAGTACTTC	CASSSSILRSYEQYF
NA	NA	TRBJ2-5	TRBV7-3	TGTGCCAGCAGCTTAAATTCTAGAGAGACCCAGTACTTC	CASSLNSRETQYF
NA	many	TRBJ1-5	TRBV20-1	TGCAGTGCTATTAGTGGGGGGAGCAATCAGCCCCAGCATTTT	CSAISGGSNQPQHF
NA	many	TRBJ2-3	TRBV5-1	TGCGCCAGCAGATATTTTGGGGCCCCTAGCACAGATACGCAGTATTTT	CASRYFGAPSTDTQYF
TRBD1	few	TRBJ1-2	TRBV19	TGTGCCAGTACCCCGGGACAGGGATACTATGGCTACACCTTC	CASTPGQGYYGYTF
NA	many	TRBJ2-2	TRBV3-1	TGTGCCAGCAGCCCCCAAGTCAGTAACACCGGGGAGCTGTTTTTT	CASSPQVSNTGELFF
TRBD2	few	TRBJ2-1	TRBV20-1	TGCAGTGCTAGGGGGACTAGCGGGAGTGGCAATGAGCAGTTCTTC	CSARGTSGSGNEQFF
NA	few	TRBJ1-5	TRBV19	TGTGCCAGTAGCCTGTTGGCCCGACGACCGTTGAATCAGCCCCAGCATTTT	CASSLLARRPLNQPQHF
NA	many	TRBJ2-3	TRBV5-1	TGCGCCAGCAGAGCTTCCAGGGTATCAGATACGCAGTATTTT	CASRASRVSDTQYF
NA	NA	TRBJ2-1	TRBV10-3	TGTGCCATCGGGCGGACCAATGAGCAGTTCTTC	CAIGRTNEQFF
NA	many	TRBJ2-1	TRBV12-3/TRBV12-4	TGTGCCAGCAGCGCCAGACCTGTCAATGAGCAGTTCTTC	CASSARPVNEQFF
NA	many	TRBJ1-2	TRBV3-1	TGTGCCAGCAGCCAAGATTCGGGGGGTGATGGCTACACCTTC	CASSQDSGGDGYTF
NA	many	TRBJ1-6	TRBV27	TGTGCCAGCAGTCGCTACAGGGCCTCCCGTGATCCTAGCTATAATTCACCCCTCCACTTT	CASSRYRASRDPSYNSPLHF
NA	many	TRBJ2-4	TRBV18	TGTGCCAGCTCACCACCGGGGCACCTAGCCAAAAACATTCAGTACTTC	CASSPPGHLAKNIQYF
TRBD1	NA	TRBJ1-1	TRBV27	TGTGCCACCCTAAGGACAGGGGCCCCGAGGACTGAAGCTTTCTTT	CATLRTGAPRTEAFF
TRBD2	many	TRBJ2-1	TRBV7-9	TGTGCCAGCAGCTTACCTAGCGGGAGTGCCAATGAGCAGTTCTTC	CASSLPSGSANEQFF
NA	many	TRBJ2-7	TRBV7-2	TGTGCCAGCAGCGATAGTGGGGGCGCGTCCTACGAGCAGTACTTC	CASSDSGGASYEQYF
TRBD2	NA	TRBJ2-7	TRBV2	TGTGCCAGCAGTTACCCCTTGCGGGGGGGGCTGAGCTACGAGCAGTACTTC	CASSYPLRGGLSYEQYF
NA	many	TRBJ1-2	TRBV12-3/TRBV12-4	TGTGCCAGCAGTTCAGGGTATGGCTACACCTTC	CASSSGYGYTF
TRBD1	many	TRBJ1-6	TRBV4-1	TGCGCCAGCAGCCAAGTCGACAGGGAGTATAATTCACCCCTCCACTTT	CASSQVDREYNSPLHF
NA	many	TRBJ1-1	TRBV6-6	TGTGCCAGCAGTTATTTCAACCCCCCTGAAGCTTTCTTT	CASSYFNPPEAFF
NA	many	TRBJ2-3	TRBV20-1	TGCAGTGCTAGAGTCCTGAACTTAGATACGCAGTATTTT	CSARVLNLDTQYF
NA	many	TRBJ2-3	TRBV30	TGTGCCTGGAGTGTACAGGTGGATACGCAGTATTTT	CAWSVQVDTQYF
TRBD1	NA	TRBJ2-1	TRBV7-8	TGTGCCAGCAGCTTAGAAACAGGGGCGAGGGACAATGAGCAGTTCTTC	CASSLETGARDNEQFF
NA	NA	TRBJ2-5	TRBV20-1	TGCAGTGCTAGAGACCCCCAGGGGGGACAAGAGACCCAGTACTTC	CSARDPQGGQETQYF
NA	few	TRBJ1-1	TRBV29-1	TGCAGCGTGGACGAAGGGGTTGAAGCTTTCTTT	CSVDEGVEAFF